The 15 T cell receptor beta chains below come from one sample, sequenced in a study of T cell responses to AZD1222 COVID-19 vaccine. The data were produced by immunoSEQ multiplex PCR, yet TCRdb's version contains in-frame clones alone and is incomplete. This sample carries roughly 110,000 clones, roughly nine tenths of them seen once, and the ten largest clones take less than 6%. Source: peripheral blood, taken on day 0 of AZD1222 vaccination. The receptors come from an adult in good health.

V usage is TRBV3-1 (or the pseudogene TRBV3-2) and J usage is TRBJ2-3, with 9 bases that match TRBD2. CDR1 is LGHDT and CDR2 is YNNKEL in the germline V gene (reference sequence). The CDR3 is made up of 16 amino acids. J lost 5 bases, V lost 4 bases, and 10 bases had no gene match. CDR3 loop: CASSLGGGRGRDTQYF. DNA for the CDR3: TGTGCCAGCAGCCTGGGTGGCGGGAGGGGAAGAGATACGCAGTATTTT.

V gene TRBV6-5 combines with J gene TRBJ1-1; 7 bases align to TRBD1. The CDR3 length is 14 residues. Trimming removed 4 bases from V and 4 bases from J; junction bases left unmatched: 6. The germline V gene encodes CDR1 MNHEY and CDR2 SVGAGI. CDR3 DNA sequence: TGTGCCAGCAGTTTGGGACAGAAGAGCACTGAAGCTTTCTTT. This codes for CASSLGQKSTEAFF.

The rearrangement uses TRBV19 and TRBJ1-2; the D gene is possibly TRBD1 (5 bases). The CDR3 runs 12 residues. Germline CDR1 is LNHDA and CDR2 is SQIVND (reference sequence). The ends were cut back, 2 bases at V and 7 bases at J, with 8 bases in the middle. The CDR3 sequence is CASSISRAGYTF. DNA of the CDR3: TGTGCCAGTAGTATATCCAGGGCTGGCTACACCTTC.

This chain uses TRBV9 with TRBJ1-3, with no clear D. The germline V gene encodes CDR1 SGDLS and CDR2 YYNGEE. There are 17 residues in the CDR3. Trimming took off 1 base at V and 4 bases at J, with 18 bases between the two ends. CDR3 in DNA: TGTGCCAGCAGCGTACGTTCCTCCTCGGACGGAGGAAACACCATATATTTT. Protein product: CASSVRSSSDGGNTIYF.

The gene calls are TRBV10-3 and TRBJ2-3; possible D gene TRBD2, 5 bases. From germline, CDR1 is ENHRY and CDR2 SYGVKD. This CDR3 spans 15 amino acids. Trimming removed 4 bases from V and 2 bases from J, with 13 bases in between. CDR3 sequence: CAISGSGLDTDTQYF. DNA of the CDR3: TGTGCCATCAGTGGCAGCGGCCTTGACACAGATACGCAGTATTTT.

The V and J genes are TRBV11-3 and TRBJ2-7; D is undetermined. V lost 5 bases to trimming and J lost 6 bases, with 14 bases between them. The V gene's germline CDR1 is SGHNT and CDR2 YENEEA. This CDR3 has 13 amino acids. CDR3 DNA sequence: TGTGCCAGCAGCCCATCCTCAAGCTCCGAGCAGTACTTC. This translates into CASSPSSSSEQYF.

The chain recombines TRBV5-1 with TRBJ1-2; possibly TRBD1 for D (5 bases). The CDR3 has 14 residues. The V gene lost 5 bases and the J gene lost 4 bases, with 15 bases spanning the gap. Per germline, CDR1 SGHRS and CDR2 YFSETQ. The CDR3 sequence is CASSSDGGGYGYTF. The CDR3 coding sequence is TGCGCCAGCAGTTCCGACGGGGGTGGCTATGGCTACACCTTC.

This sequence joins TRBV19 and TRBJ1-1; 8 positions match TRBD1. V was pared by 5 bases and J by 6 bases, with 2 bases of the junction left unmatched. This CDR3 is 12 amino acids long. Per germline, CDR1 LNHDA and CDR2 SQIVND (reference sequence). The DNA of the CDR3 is TGTGCCAGTAGTCCAGGGGGCCCTGAAGCTTTCTTT. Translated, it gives CASSPGGPEAFF.

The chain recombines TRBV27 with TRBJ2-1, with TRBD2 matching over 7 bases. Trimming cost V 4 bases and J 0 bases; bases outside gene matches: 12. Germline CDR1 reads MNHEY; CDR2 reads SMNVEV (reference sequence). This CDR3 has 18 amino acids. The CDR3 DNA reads TGTGCCAGCAGTTGGTTCGGAACTAGCGTTAGCTCCTACAATGAGCAGTTCTTC. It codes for CASSWFGTSVSSYNEQFF.

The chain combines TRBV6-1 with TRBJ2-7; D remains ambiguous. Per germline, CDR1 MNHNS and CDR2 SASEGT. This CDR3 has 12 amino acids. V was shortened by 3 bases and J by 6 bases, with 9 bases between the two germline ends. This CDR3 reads CASSDRVSEQYF. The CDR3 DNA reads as TGTGCCAGCAGTGATAGGGTTTCCGAGCAGTACTTC.

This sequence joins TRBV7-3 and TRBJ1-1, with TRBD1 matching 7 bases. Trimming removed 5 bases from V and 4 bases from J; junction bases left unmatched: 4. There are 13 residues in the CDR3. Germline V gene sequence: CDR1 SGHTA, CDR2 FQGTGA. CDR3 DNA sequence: TGTGCCAGCAGCCAACAGGGGACCACTGAAGCTTTCTTT. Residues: CASSQQGTTEAFF. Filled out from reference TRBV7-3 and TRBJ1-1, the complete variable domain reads GAGVSQTPSNKVTEKGKYVELRCDPISGHTALYWYRQSLGQGPEFLIYFQGTGAADDSGLPNDRFFAVRPEGSVSTLKIQRTERGDSAVYLCASSQQGTTEAFFGQGTRLTVV.

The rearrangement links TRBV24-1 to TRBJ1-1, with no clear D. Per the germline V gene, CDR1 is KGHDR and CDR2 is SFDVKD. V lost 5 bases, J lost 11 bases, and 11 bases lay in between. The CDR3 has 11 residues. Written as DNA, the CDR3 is TGTGCCACCAGTGCAGGCAGGCGCGCTTTCTTT. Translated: CATSAGRRAFF.

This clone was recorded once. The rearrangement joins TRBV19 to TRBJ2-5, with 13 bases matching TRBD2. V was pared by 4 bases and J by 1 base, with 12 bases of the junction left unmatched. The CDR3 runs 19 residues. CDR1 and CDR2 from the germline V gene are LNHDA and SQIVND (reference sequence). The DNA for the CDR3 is TGTGCCAGTAGTACCAGACTAGCGGGAGGTTCCCTCGCCCAAGAGACCCAGTACTTC. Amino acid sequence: CASSTRLAGGSLAQETQYF.

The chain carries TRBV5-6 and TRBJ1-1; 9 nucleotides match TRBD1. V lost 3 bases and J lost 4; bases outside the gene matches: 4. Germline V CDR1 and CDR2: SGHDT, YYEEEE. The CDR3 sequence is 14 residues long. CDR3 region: CASSYRGRGTEAFF. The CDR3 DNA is TGTGCCAGCAGCTACAGGGGGCGGGGCACTGAAGCTTTCTTT.

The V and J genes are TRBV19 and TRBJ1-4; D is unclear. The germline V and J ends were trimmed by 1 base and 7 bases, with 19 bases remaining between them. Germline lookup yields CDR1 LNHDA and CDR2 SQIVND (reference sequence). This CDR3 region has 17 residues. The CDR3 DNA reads TGTGCCAGTAGTATAGGTTTGGTGTGGGAACCGACTGAAAAACTGTTTTTT. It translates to CASSIGLVWEPTEKLFF. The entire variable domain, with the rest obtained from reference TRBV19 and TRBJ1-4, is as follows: DGGITQSPKYLFRKEGQNVTLSCEQNLNHDAMYWYRQDPGQGLRLIYYSQIVNDFQKGDIAEGYSVSREKKESFPLTVTSAQKNPTAFYLCASSIGLVWEPTEKLFFGSGTQLSVL.